Sequencing of this T cell receptor (beta chain) was carried out in a study of blood T cell repertoires in COVID-19. About the research overall: Specimens from acute and convalescent COVID-19 originated in the United States, Italy and Spain. Sources were T cells, B-cell-depleted T cells, or PBMCs; the material itself was cDNA or gDNA.

Original data processing: Reference gene primer amplification gave nucleated cell count estimates. Generated by immunoSEQ multiplex PCR, the TCRdb table keeps only in-frame clones and is missing some. D and trimming were read from the DNA, whereas the V and J calls and clone size are those reported in that table. The table includes just under 100,000 clones, about 86% detected once. Per the germline V gene, CDR1 is SGDLS and CDR2 is YYNGEE. The length of the CDR3 is 14 residues. V lost 2 bases to trimming and J lost 6 bases; unmatched junction nucleotides: 3. This clonotype originated in a woman aged 60-70 years in a cohort sampled during active or convalescent COVID-19. Input material: peripheral blood. This rearrangement joins TRBV9 to TRBJ1-2, with TRBD1 identical over 11 bases. The CDR3: CASSVRDRGDGYTF. In nucleotides, the CDR3 is TGTGCCAGCAGCGTCCGGGACAGGGGGGATGGCTACACCTTC. Drawing the rest from reference TRBV9 and TRBJ1-2, the complete variable domain is DSGVTQTPKHLITATGQRVTLRCSPRSGDLSVYWYQQSLDQGLQFLIQYYNGEERAKGNILERFSAQQFPDLHSELNLSSLELGDSALYFCASSVRDRGDGYTFGSGTRLTVV.